This entry concerns a single T cell receptor beta chain. Its antigen remains unknown. The protocol was immunoSEQ multiplex PCR, while the TCRdb copy is restricted to in-frame clones and leaves out a portion. The data contain about 2.2 million clones, roughly 95% of them singletons. It was CD45RO-negative cells, positively selected for CCR7, that made up naive CD8 cells, with terminally differentiated effector memory CD45RA+ cells excluded. This sample was included in a study of shared clonotypes between healthy human individuals. Overall study results and limits: Clonotypes which were not shared had lower generation probabilities than clonotypes that all four donors shared.

Germline lookup yields CDR1 GTSNPN and CDR2 SVGIG (reference sequence). V gave up 1 base and J gave up 3 bases; unmatched junction bases: 5. The CDR3 spans 15 residues. The sample comprised naive CD8+ T cells from PBMCs. The chain uses TRBV30 and TRBJ2-7, with 11 bases that match TRBD1. The source is a man between 18 and 35 years old in good health. Some clones in this sample may be carry-over from other donors' samples. CDR3 coding DNA: TGTGCCTGGAGTGCGGGGACAGGGGGAAGCTACGAGCAGTACTTC. Its protein product is CAWSAGTGGSYEQYF.